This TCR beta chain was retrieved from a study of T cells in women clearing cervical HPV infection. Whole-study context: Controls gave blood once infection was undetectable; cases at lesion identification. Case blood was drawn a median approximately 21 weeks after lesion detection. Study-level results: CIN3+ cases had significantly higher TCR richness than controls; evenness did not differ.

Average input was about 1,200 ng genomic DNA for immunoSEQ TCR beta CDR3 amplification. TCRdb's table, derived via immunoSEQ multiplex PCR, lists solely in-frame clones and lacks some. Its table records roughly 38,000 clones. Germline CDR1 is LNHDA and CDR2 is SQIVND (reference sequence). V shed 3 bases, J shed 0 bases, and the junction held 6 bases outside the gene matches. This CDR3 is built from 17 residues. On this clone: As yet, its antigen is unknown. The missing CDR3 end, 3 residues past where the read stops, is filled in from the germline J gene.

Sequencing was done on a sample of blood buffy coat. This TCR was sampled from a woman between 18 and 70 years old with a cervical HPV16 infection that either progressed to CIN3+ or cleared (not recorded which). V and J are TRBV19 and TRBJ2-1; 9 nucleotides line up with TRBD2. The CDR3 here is CASSIKAGGNSYNEQFF. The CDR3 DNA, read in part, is TGTGCCAGTAGTATCAAAGCGGGAGGTAACTCCTACAATGAG.